The table lists the clone carrying this T cell receptor (beta chain) with many counts. Source study methods: Quantification of nucleated cells was approximated via reference gene primer amplification. Profiling relied on immunoSEQ multiplex PCR, and the TCRdb table lists in-frame clones only, not all of them. V, J and clone size were drawn from that table, and D and trimming were deduced from the DNA. Of more than 35,000 clones detected, roughly 63% appear once; the ten largest clones hold 6.2%. This sample was included in a study of blood T cell repertoires in COVID-19. About the research overall: There were acute and convalescent COVID-19 samples, and they came from the United States, Italy and Spain.

CDR3 size: 16 residues. Germline CDR1 reads SGHRS; CDR2 reads YFSETQ. The ends were cut back, 4 bases at V and 0 bases at J, with 14 bases in the middle. Sequenced input: peripheral blood. This clonotype was obtained from a man aged 80 or over with acute or convalescent COVID-19. The genes are TRBV5-1 and TRBJ1-3; D is perhaps TRBD1 (5 bases). The chain's CDR3 is CASSPWGGSSGNTIYF. DNA of the CDR3: TGCGCCAGCAGCCCCTGGGGGGGAAGCTCTGGAAACACCATATATTTT. The whole variable domain, remainder taken from reference TRBV5-1 and TRBJ1-3, is KAGVTQTPRYLIKTRGQQVTLSCSPISGHRSVSWYQQTPGQGLQFLFEYFSETQRNKGNFPGRFSGRQFSNSRSEMNVSTLELGDSALYLCASSPWGGSSGNTIYFGEGSWLTVV.